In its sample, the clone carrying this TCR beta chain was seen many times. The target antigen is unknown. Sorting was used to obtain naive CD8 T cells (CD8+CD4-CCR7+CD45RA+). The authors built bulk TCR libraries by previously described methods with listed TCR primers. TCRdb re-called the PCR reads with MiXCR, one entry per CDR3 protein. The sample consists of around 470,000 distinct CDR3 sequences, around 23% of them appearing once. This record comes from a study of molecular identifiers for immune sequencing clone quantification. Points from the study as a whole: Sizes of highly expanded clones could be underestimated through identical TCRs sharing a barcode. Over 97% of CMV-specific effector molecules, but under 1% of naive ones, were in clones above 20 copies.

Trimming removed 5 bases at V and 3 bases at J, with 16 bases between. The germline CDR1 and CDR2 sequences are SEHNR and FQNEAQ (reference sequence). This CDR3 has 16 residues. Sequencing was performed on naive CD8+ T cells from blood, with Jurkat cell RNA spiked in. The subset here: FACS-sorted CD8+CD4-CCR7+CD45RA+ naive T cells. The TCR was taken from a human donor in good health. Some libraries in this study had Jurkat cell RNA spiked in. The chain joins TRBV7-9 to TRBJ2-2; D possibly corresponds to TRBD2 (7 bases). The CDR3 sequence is CASSPPGGADTGELFF. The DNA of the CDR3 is TGTGCCAGCAGCCCGCCGGGGGGCGCGGACACCGGGGAGCTGTTTTTT. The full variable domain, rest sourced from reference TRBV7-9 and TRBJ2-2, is DTGVSQNPRHKITKRGQNVTFRCDPISEHNRLYWYRQTLGQGPEFLTYFQNEAQLEKSRLLSDRFSAERPKGSFSTLEIQRTEQGDSAMYLCASSPPGGADTGELFFGEGSRLTVL.